Shown below are 17 T cell receptor beta chains from a single sample sequenced in a study of T cell repertoires in cytomegalovirus infection. TCRdb used MiXCR to reprocess the reads, holding one entry per CDR3 protein. Here the sample spans roughly 280,000 distinct CDR3 sequences, around 8.7% being singletons. Source material: PBMCs. All receptors derive from a human donor in good health (CMV status not recorded). Some clones in this sample may be carry-over from other donors' samples.

This clonotype was recorded at least ten times. The chain has TRBV6-1 and TRBJ1-5; 7 positions agree with TRBD1. Germline V CDR1 and CDR2: MNHNS, SASEGT. Losses at the gene ends were 5 bases for V and 7 bases for J; bases not matched to a gene: 5. The CDR3 has 13 amino acids. CDR3: CASSRQGGQPQHF. CDR3 nucleotide sequence: TGTGCCAGCAGTAGACAGGGAGGACAGCCCCAGCATTTT.

This clonotype occurred a few times. V is TRBV7-2 and J is TRBJ1-6; D is perhaps TRBD1 (6 bases). Trimming removed 3 bases at V and 3 bases at J, with 12 bases between. The germline CDR1 and CDR2 sequences are SGHTA and FQGNSA. The CDR3 totals 16 residues. The CDR3 DNA reads TGTGCCAGCAGCTTGGGGCAGGGGATCTATAATTCACCCCTCCACTTT. This sequence encodes CASSLGQGIYNSPLHF. Filled out from reference TRBV7-2 and TRBJ1-6, the complete variable domain reads GAGVSQSPSNKVTEKGKDVELRCDPISGHTALYWYRQSLGQGLEFLIYFQGNSAPDKSGLPSDRFSAERTGGSVSTLTIQRTQQEDSAVYLCASSLGQGIYNSPLHFGNGTRLTVT.

This clonotype was seen repeatedly, ten times or more. Here the CDR3 DNA reads TGTGCCAGCAGTTCAATAGCGGGAGGCTACAATGAGCAGTTCTTC. Translation gives CASSSIAGGYNEQFF. J is TRBJ2-1 and V is TRBV12-3 or TRBV12-4; 10 nucleotides align to TRBD2. The CDR3 runs to 15 residues. Trimming removed 4 bases from V and 3 bases from J; junction bases left unmatched: 3.

This chain connects TRBV27 to TRBJ2-7; either TRBD1 or TRBD2 may fit D (5 bases each). V lost 3 bases, J lost 3 bases, and 12 bases lay in between. The germline V gene encodes CDR1 MNHEY and CDR2 SMNVEV (reference sequence). CDR3 length: 14 amino acids. In DNA form, the CDR3 reads TGTGCCAGCAGTTTTCAGGGACCAAACTACGAGCAGTACTTC. Translation gives CASSFQGPNYEQYF.

The chain employs TRBV10-3 and TRBJ2-1; TRBD1 aligns across 7 bases. Per the germline V gene, CDR1 is ENHRY and CDR2 is SYGVKD. V was pared by 6 bases and J by 1 base, with 6 bases of the junction left unmatched. This CDR3 contains 15 residues. The CDR3 nucleotides are TGTGCCATCAGCCAACCGGGACAGTCCTACAATGAGCAGTTCTTC. It translates to CAISQPGQSYNEQFF.

V usage is TRBV7-2 and J usage is TRBJ2-3; possibly TRBD2 for D (5 bases). The CDR3 is 15 residues long. CDR1 is SGHTA and CDR2 is FQGNSA in the germline V gene. V was trimmed by 1 base and J by 2 bases, leaving 10 bases between them. CDR3 sequence reads: CASSLVGLFTDTQYF. The CDR3 coding sequence is TGTGCCAGCAGCTTAGTCGGACTTTTCACAGATACGCAGTATTTT.

This chain joins TRBV29-1 and TRBJ2-1; no definite D call. The CDR3 extends over 10 amino acids. The germline V gene encodes CDR1 SQVTM and CDR2 ANQGSEA. Trimming stripped 4 bases from V and 9 bases from J, with 7 bases between. The CDR3, as DNA: TGCAGCGTTGGGAATTCTGAGCAGTTCTTC. This gives the protein CSVGNSEQFF.

This clonotype was seen many times. V is TRBV7-2 and J is TRBJ2-1, with no clear D. The CDR3 sequence is 12 residues long. The germline V and J ends were trimmed by 4 bases and 7 bases, with 8 bases remaining between them. The germline V gene has CDR1 SGHTA and CDR2 FQGNSA. For the CDR3, the DNA is TGTGCCAGCAGCTCGAGCTTTAATGAGCAGTTCTTC. Protein sequence: CASSSSFNEQFF.

This clonotype was seen repeatedly, ten times or more. An end of the junction does not agree with germline; a read error may underlie this. The J gene is TRBJ2-2, the V gene TRBV20-1; 7 nucleotides line up with TRBD1. Germline V gene data show CDR1 as DFQATT and CDR2 as SNEGSKA (reference sequence). The CDR3 length is 15 residues. The CDR3 region is CSARGGVSNTGELFF. DNA of the CDR3: TGCAGTGCCAGAGGGGGCGTTTCGAACACCGGGGAGCTGTTTTTT.

This clonotype was counted many times. The V gene is TRBV6-2 or TRBV6-3, the J gene TRBJ1-6, with unresolved D. The CDR3 contains 16 residues. Germline V gene lookup returns CDR1 MNHEY and CDR2 SVGEGT. The V and J ends lost 3 bases and 5 bases respectively, with 14 bases between them. CDR3 loop: CASSYQEAAHNSPLHF. The DNA for the CDR3 is TGTGCCAGCAGTTATCAGGAAGCAGCCCATAATTCACCCCTCCACTTT.

This clonotype was observed at least ten times. V is TRBV29-1 and J is TRBJ1-4; D is undetermined. Germline assignment: CDR1 SQVTM and CDR2 ANQGSEA. V was shortened by 4 bases and J by 5 bases, with 11 bases between the two germline ends. The CDR3 loop spans 13 amino acids. CDR3 nucleotide sequence: TGCAGCGTTGTCGGGCGCTGGAATGAAAAACTGTTTTTT. Protein product: CSVVGRWNEKLFF.

Many counts were recorded for this clonotype. V is TRBV7-9 and J is TRBJ2-7; possibly TRBD1 for D (6 bases). The CDR3 consists of 15 residues. Germline V gives CDR1 SEHNR, CDR2 FQNEAQ (reference sequence). V lost 5 bases, J lost 2 bases, and 16 bases lay in between. The CDR3 nucleotides are TGTGCCAGCAGCCCGGGACATCAAGGAACCTACGAGCAGTACTTC. It specifies CASSPGHQGTYEQYF. Full variable domain (rest looked up from reference TRBV7-9 and TRBJ2-7): DTGVSQNPRHKITKRGQNVTFRCDPISEHNRLYWYRQTLGQGPEFLTYFQNEAQLEKSRLLSDRFSAERPKGSFSTLEIQRTEQGDSAMYLCASSPGHQGTYEQYFGPGTRLTVT.

This clonotype occurred many times. The J gene is TRBJ1-2, the V gene TRBV9; 8 bases are a match to TRBD1. The junction had 8 bases not matched to a gene; V was cut back by 2 bases and J by 8 bases. This CDR3 spans 14 amino acids. CDR1 is SGDLS and CDR2 is YYNGEE in the germline V gene. The CDR3 DNA sequence: TGTGCCAGCAGCGTCGGACAGGGCTCGGGAGGCTACACCTTC. Its translation is CASSVGQGSGGYTF.

The V call is TRBV7-2, the J call TRBJ2-1; D is uncertain. The CDR3 sequence is 13 residues long. Germline lookup yields CDR1 SGHTA and CDR2 FQGNSA. Trimming pared 1 base from V and 5 bases from J, leaving 6 bases between. The CDR3, as DNA: TGTGCCAGCAGCTTAGTTCGGCACAATGAGCAGTTCTTC. The encoded protein is CASSLVRHNEQFF.

At least ten counts were recorded for this clonotype. This chain uses TRBV7-2 with TRBJ2-1, with TRBD2 matching over 7 bases. Germline CDR1 is SGHTA and CDR2 is FQGNSA. This CDR3 comprises 15 residues. The V segment lost 5 bases and the J segment 3 bases; nucleotides outside the gene matches: 7. CDR3 in DNA: TGTGCCAGCAGCCGTGGGCTAGCGGACTACAATGAGCAGTTCTTC. Translated, it gives CASSRGLADYNEQFF.

This clonotype was detected many times. The CDR3 sequence is CASSLASSSQGLVQPQHF. The CDR3 DNA is TGTGCCAGCAGCTTAGCGTCGAGTTCACAGGGGCTGGTCCAGCCCCAGCATTTT. This chain connects TRBV7-9 to TRBJ1-5; TRBD1 matches 7 bases. V lost 0 bases to trimming and J lost 7 bases; unmatched junction nucleotides: 15. The CDR3 totals 18 residues. CDR1 SEHNR and CDR2 FQNEAQ come from the germline V gene (reference sequence).

This clonotype was found many times. The chain joins TRBV20-1 to TRBJ2-7; D possibly corresponds to TRBD1 (5 bases). With 0 bases removed from V and 1 base from J, the gap between germline ends came to 10 bases. The CDR3 consists of 14 residues. Germline loops: CDR1 DFQATT, CDR2 SNEGSKA (reference sequence). CDR3 nucleotides: TGCAGTGCTAGAGATCGTACAGGATCCTACGAGCAGTACTTC. Translation: CSARDRTGSYEQYF.